This paragraph reports one TCR beta chain. The target antigen is unknown. This sample was included in a study of cytomegalovirus exposure and HLA in healthy donors. Overall study findings and caveats: Reports indicated that the classifier achieved high specificity and sensitivity in diagnosing cytomegalovirus status. Subsequent analysis of the approximately 110 validation repertoires found a tendency for first-cohort TCR clusters to co-occur.

Here immunoSEQ multiplex PCR was the method, and the copy in TCRdb shows in-frame clones only, minus some. The top ten hold roughly 0.88% of the sample, which has 250,000 to 400,000 clones, 70% to 90% seen once. Germline CDR1 is SGHNT and CDR2 is YYREEE (reference sequence). The CDR3 has 13 residues. Between the trimmed V and J ends, which lost 0 bases and 7 bases, there was a span of 11 bases. This chain connects TRBV5-4 to TRBJ2-7; tentative D call: TRBD1 (6 bases). The sample comprised PBMCs. This TCR derives from a man aged 25-40 years in good health and CMV-seronegative. The CDR3 sequence is CASSLGGGIEQYF. The CDR3 DNA sequence: TGTGCCAGCAGCTTGGGAGGGGGAATAGAGCAGTACTTC.